Listed below are T cell receptor beta chains from one sample, sequenced in a study of graft-versus-host responses after intestinal transplantation. Their target antigens are unknown. Method: immunoSEQ multiplex PCR; TCRdb's copy keeps in-frame clones and lacks some. The sample includes around 50,000 clones, roughly 83% of them seen just once. The source material was unstimulated CD4+ T cells sorted from spleen or lymph node cells, sampled before transplant. These receptors were collected from a human donor who was the organ donor for an intestinal transplant. Each CDR3 is given without its conserved first and last residue. The order of the fields is V gene, D gene, J gene, CDR3 protein. The D gene is left open where the match is weak.

>TRBV6-5|NA|TRBJ2-2
ASSQGIGELF
>TRBV5-4|NA|TRBJ2-7
ASSLGQKYEQY
>TRBV10-3|TRBD1|TRBJ2-7
AINPTGGSYEQY
>TRBV9|NA|TRBJ1-2
ASSVAWGGYGYT
>TRBV2|NA|TRBJ2-1
ASSGLKGNNEQF
>TRBV5-1|TRBD2|TRBJ2-5
ASSLAGLAGEQETQY
>TRBV7-2|NA|NA
ASSPIRPSYEQY
>TRBV30|TRBD2|TRBJ2-3
AWSKGTSGKDTQY
>TRBV10-3|TRBD2|TRBJ2-7
AIRGLAGGSEQY
>TRBV7-2|NA|TRBJ2-3
ASSLGGVLTDTQY
>TRBV6-5|TRBD1|TRBJ1-2
ASSKTGLYGYT
>TRBV30|NA|TRBJ2-5
AWSEGNIQETQY
>TRBV7-6|NA|TRBJ2-7
ASSLGVAYEQY
>TRBV5-1|NA|TRBJ2-6
ASSPGFRGANVLT
>TRBV4-3|NA|TRBJ1-2
ASSQVSGADGYT
>TRBV11-2|TRBD2|TRBJ2-5
ASSWGTRRGETQY
>TRBV19|TRBD1|TRBJ1-2
ASSITGGGGGYT
>TRBV21-1|NA|TRBJ2-1
ASSSSYRVHYNEQF
>TRBV25-1|NA|TRBJ2-1
ASRSTRTSYNEQF
>TRBV29-1|TRBD2|TRBJ2-3
SVGVAGGSDTQY
>TRBV10-3|NA|TRBJ2-3
ATQRRDSSTDTQY
>TRBV7-2|TRBD1|TRBJ1-4
ASSPDRGWEKLF
>TRBV7-2|TRBD1|TRBJ1-2
ASSLTGGYGYT
>TRBV30|NA|TRBJ1-2
AWMGGKYGYT
>TRBV19|NA|TRBJ1-2
ASSIMAGNYGYT
>TRBV11-2|NA|TRBJ2-1
ASSLFPGSHEQF
>TRBV19|NA|TRBJ1-1
ASSRGEGEAF
>TRBV18|NA|TRBJ2-4
ASSPGERARAKNIQY
>TRBV10-3|NA|TRBJ1-5
AISESGPGDLLEPQH
>TRBV6-1|NA|TRBJ1-5
ASRQQGYNQPQH